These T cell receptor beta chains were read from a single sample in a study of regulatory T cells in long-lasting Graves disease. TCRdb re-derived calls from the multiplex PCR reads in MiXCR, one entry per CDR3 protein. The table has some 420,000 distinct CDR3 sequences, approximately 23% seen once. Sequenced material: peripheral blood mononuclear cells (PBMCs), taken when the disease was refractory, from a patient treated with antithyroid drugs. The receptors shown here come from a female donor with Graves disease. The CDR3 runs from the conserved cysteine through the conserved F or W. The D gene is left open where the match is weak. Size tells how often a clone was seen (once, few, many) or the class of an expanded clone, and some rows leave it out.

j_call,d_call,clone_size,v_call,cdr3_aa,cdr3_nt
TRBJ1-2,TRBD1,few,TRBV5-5,CASSRQGDTGYTF,TGTGCCAGCAGCCGACAGGGGGATACTGGCTACACCTTC
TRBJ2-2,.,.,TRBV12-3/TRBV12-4,CASSQVGGGTGELFF,TGTGCCAGCAGCCAGGTAGGGGGAGGCACCGGGGAGCTGTTTTTT
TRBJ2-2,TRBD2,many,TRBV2,CASGRERGNTGELFF,TGTGCCAGCGGACGGGAGCGGGGGAACACCGGGGAGCTGTTTTTT
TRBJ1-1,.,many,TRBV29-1,CSVPTRLNTEAFF,TGCAGCGTTCCAACTCGACTGAACACTGAAGCTTTCTTT
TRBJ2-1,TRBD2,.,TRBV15,CATSNRLAGAGNEQFF,TGTGCCACCAGCAACAGACTAGCGGGAGCGGGGAATGAGCAGTTCTTC
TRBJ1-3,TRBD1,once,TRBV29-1,CSAGGDRGGTIYF,TGCAGCGCCGGCGGGGACAGGGGAGGCACCATATATTTT
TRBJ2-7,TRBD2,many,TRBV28,CASSPLRVAGGLNEQYF,TGTGCCAGCAGTCCACTCCGGGTAGCGGGAGGGTTGAACGAGCAGTACTTC
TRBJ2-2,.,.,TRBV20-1,CSARSGLGELFF,TGCAGTGCTAGGAGCGGGCTCGGGGAGCTGTTTTTT
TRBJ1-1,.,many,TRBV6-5,CASSYRQENTEAFF,TGTGCCAGCAGTTACCGGCAAGAGAACACTGAAGCTTTCTTT
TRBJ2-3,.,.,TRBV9,CASSVEGDPTDTQYF,TGTGCCAGCAGCGTCGAGGGTGATCCCACAGATACGCAGTATTTT
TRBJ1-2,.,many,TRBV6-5,CASSYGQLGYTF,TGTGCCAGCAGTTACGGACAATTGGGCTACACCTTC
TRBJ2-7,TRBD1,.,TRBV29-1,CSVARQGARGLAEQYF,TGCAGCGTCGCCCGACAGGGGGCGCGGGGTCTCGCCGAGCAGTACTTC
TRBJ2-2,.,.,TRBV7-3,CASSPPPPGELFF,TGTGCCAGCAGCCCCCCTCCCCCCGGGGAGCTGTTTTTT
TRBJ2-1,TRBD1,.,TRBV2,CASSELSRGLNERFF,TGTGCCAGCAGTGAGTTGAGCAGGGGGCTCAATGAGCGGTTCTTC
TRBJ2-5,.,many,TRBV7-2,CASSLGMAGARETQYF,TGTGCCAGCAGCTTAGGAATGGCAGGGGCTAGAGAGACCCAGTACTTC
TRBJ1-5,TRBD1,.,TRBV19,CASTEDREDQPQHF,TGTGCCAGTACGGAGGACAGGGAGGATCAGCCCCAGCATTTT
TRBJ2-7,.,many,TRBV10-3,CAISGRPHEQYF,TGTGCCATCAGTGGGCGCCCCCACGAGCAGTACTTC
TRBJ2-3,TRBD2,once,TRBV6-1,CASTPRGLAGARDTQYF,TGTGCCAGCACCCCCCGGGGACTAGCGGGGGCCAGAGATACGCAGTATTTT
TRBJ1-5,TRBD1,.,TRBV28,CASTPTGQPRVAQHF,TGTGCCAGCACCCCAACGGGACAGCCAAGGGTGGCCCAGCATTTT
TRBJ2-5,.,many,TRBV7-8,CASSRGRDLMEAQYF,TGTGCCAGCAGCCGGGGAAGGGACTTGATGGAGGCCCAGTACTTC
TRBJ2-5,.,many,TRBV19,CASSGYQETQYF,TGTGCCAGCAGCGGGTACCAAGAGACCCAGTACTTC
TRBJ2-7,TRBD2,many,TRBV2,CASSEEGLAGAPYEQYF,TGTGCCAGCAGTGAGGAGGGACTAGCGGGGGCCCCCTACGAGCAGTACTTC
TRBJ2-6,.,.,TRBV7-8,CASSFRPTGANVLTF,TGTGCCAGCAGCTTTCGCCCCACTGGGGCCAACGTCCTGACTTTC
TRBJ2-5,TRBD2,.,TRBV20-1,CSAGLTSGVQETQYF,TGCAGTGCCGGCCTGACTAGCGGGGTCCAAGAGACCCAGTACTTC
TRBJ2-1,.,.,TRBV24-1,CATSDPSVALYNEQFF,TGTGCCACCAGTGACCCTAGCGTGGCCCTCTACAATGAGCAGTTCTTC
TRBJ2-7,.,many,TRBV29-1,CSVDGGRYEQYF,TGCAGCGTTGACGGGGGCAGGTACGAGCAGTACTTC
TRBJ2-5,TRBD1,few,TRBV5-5,CASSLAKGAGETQYF,TGTGCCAGCAGCTTGGCCAAGGGGGCAGGAGAGACCCAGTACTTC
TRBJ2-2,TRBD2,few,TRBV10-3,CAISTSGGTNTGELFF,TGTGCCATCAGTACTAGCGGGGGAACGAACACCGGGGAGCTGTTTTTT
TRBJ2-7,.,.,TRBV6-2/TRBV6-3,CASSPDITYEQYF,TGTGCCAGCAGTCCCGACATTACCTACGAGCAGTACTTC
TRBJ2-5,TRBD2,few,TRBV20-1,CSAPSGEDQETQYF,TGCAGTGCTCCTAGCGGGGAAGACCAAGAGACCCAGTACTTC
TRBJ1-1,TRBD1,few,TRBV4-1,CASSTGQGPNTEAFF,TGCGCCAGCAGCACGGGACAGGGTCCGAACACTGAAGCTTTCTTT
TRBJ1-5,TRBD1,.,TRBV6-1,CASSEFPGQGPGSNQPQHF,TGTGCCAGCAGTGAATTCCCGGGACAGGGTCCCGGTAGCAATCAGCCCCAGCATTTT
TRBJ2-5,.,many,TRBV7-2,CASSPLGVQETQYF,TGTGCCAGCAGCCCACTCGGAGTCCAAGAGACCCAGTACTTC
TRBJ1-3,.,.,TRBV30,CAWSDDAGNSGNTIYF,TGTGCCTGGAGTGATGATGCGGGAAACTCTGGAAACACCATATATTTT
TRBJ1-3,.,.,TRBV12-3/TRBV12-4,CASSQRTALGNTIYF,TGTGCCAGCAGCCAGAGGACAGCCTTAGGAAACACCATATATTTT
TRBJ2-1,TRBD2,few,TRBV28,CASSLPLAGVGNEQFF,TGTGCCAGCAGTTTACCACTAGCGGGGGTTGGCAATGAGCAGTTCTTC
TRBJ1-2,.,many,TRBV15,CATSSRDQANYGYTF,TGTGCCACCAGCAGTCGGGACCAAGCTAACTATGGCTACACCTTC
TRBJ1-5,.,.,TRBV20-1,CSASRPQHF,TGCAGTGCGAGTCGGCCCCAGCATTTT
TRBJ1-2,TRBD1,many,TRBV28,CASSLLLMPGGYGYGYTF,TGTGCCAGCAGTTTACTGCTGATGCCAGGGGGCTACGGCTATGGCTACACCTTC
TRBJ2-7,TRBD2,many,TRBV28,CASRRPSGRDEQYF,TGTGCCAGCAGGCGACCTAGCGGGAGGGACGAGCAGTACTTC
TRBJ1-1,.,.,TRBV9,CASTPDGQNEAFF,TGTGCCAGCACCCCCGATGGACAAAACGAAGCTTTCTTT